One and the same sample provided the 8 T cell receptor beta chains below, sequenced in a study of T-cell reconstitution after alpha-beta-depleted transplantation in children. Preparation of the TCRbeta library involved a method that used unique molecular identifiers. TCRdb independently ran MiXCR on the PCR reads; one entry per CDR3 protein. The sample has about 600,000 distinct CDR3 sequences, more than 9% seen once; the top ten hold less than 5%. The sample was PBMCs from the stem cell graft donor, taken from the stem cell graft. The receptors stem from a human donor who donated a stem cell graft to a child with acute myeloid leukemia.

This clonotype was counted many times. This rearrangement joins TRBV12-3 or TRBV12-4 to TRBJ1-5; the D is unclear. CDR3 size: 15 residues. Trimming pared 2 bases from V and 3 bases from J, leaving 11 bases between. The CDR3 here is CASSLNGENNQPQHF. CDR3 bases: TGTGCCAGCAGTTTAAACGGGGAGAACAATCAGCCCCAGCATTTT.

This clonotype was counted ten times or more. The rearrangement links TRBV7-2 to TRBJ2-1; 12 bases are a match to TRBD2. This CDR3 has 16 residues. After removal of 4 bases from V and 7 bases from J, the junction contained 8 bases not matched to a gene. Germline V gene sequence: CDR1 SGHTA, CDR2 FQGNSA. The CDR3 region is CASSSSGTSGQNEQFF. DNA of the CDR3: TGTGCCAGCAGCTCATCCGGGACTAGCGGGCAGAATGAGCAGTTCTTC.

As DNA, the CDR3 is TGTGCCAGCAGCGTAGCTCTCGGTGGGGGGCAAGGAGGACAGACCCAGTACTTC. Its protein is CASSVALGGGQGGQTQYF. This rearrangement joins TRBV9 to TRBJ2-5; D is tentatively TRBD1 or TRBD2 (6 bases each). V was pared by 0 bases and J by 6 bases, with 24 bases between. The CDR3 consists of 18 residues. Germline V gene data show CDR1 as SGDLS and CDR2 as YYNGEE. Drawing the rest from reference TRBV9 and TRBJ2-5, the complete variable domain is DSGVTQTPKHLITATGQRVTLRCSPRSGDLSVYWYQQSLDQGLQFLIQYYNGEERAKGNILERFSAQQFPDLHSELNLSSLELGDSALYFCASSVALGGGQGGQTQYFGPGTRLLVL.

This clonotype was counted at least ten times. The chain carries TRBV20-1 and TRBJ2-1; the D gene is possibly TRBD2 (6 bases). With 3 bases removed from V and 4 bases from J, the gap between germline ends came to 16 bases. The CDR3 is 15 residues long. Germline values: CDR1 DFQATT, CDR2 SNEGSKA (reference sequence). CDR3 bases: TGCAGTGCTAGCACACGGCCGGCGGGGTACAATGAGCAGTTCTTC. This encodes CSASTRPAGYNEQFF.

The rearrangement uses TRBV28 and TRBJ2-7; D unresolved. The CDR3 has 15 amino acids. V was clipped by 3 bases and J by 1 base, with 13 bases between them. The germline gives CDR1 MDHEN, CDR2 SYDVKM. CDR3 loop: CASSLPTGKSYEQYF. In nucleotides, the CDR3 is TGTGCCAGCAGTTTGCCGACTGGAAAGTCCTACGAGCAGTACTTC.

The DNA for the CDR3 is TGCGCCAGCAGCTTGGCCGGGGGTTTCGAGCAGTACTTC. It translates to CASSLAGGFEQYF. This sequence joins TRBV5-1 and TRBJ2-7; a possible D gene is TRBD2 (6 bases). Looked up from germline, CDR1 is SGHRS and CDR2 is YFSETQ. This CDR3 contains 13 residues. The ends were cut back, 0 bases at V and 6 bases at J, with 10 bases in the middle.

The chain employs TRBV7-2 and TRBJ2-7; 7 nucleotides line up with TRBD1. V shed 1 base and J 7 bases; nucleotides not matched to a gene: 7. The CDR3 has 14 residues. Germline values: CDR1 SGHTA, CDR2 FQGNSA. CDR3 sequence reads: CASSLVWTGAEQYF. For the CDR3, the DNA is TGTGCCAGCAGCTTAGTTTGGACAGGCGCTGAGCAGTACTTC.

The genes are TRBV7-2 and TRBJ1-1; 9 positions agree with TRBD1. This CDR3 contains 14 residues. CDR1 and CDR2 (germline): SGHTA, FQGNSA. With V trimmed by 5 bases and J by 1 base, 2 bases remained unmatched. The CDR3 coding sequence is TGTGCCAGCAGCAAACAGGGGGCGAACACTGAAGCTTTCTTT. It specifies CASSKQGANTEAFF.